The 28 T cell receptor beta chains in this list originate from one sample, sequenced in a study of Graves' ophthalmopathy and Graves' hyperthyroidism. From RNA, the CDR3 regions of TCR beta chains were amplified and sequenced. First-round RT-PCR with HTBI primers preceded a second-round multiplex PCR. TCRdb processed the multiplex PCR reads anew with MiXCR; each CDR3 protein has one entry. The data show about 370,000 distinct CDR3 sequences, roughly 15% seen once. The material sequenced was peripheral blood. Source of these receptors: an adult woman with stable Graves' hyperthyroidism.

At least ten counts were recorded for this clonotype. The chain is built from TRBV27 and TRBJ1-1; D is unclear. This CDR3 comprises 15 residues. CDR1 MNHEY and CDR2 SMNVEV come from the germline V gene (reference sequence). V lost 2 bases and J lost 0, with 10 bases in between. The CDR3 sequence is CASSLIGKMNTEAFF. CDR3 sequence (DNA): TGTGCCAGCAGTTTAATTGGAAAAATGAACACTGAAGCTTTCTTT.

The J gene is TRBJ2-7, the V gene TRBV20-1; D might be TRBD1 (5 bases). V was cut by 4 bases and J by 1 base, with 20 bases left in between. The CDR3 runs 16 residues. CDR1 is DFQATT and CDR2 is SNEGSKA in the germline V gene (reference sequence). The CDR3 DNA follows: TGCAGTGCTACCCCCCTCGAAGGGGCCCTTTCCTACGAGCAGTACTTC. Amino acids: CSATPLEGALSYEQYF.

This clonotype showed up many times. V and J are TRBV2 and TRBJ2-7; D tentatively reads TRBD1 or TRBD2 (5 bases each). Germline V gene sequence: CDR1 SNHLY, CDR2 FYNNEI. Trimming took off 6 bases at V and 2 bases at J, with 17 bases between the two ends. The CDR3 runs 15 residues. The CDR3 loop reads CASRIRGDWAYEQYF. CDR3 bases: TGTGCCAGCAGGATAAGAGGGGATTGGGCCTACGAGCAGTACTTC. Using reference TRBV2 and TRBJ2-7 for the parts outside the CDR3, the full variable domain is EPEVTQTPSHQVTQMGQEVILRCVPISNHLYFYWYRQILGQKVEFLVSFYNNEISEKSEIFDDQFSVERPDGSNFTLKIRSTKLEDSAMYFCASRIRGDWAYEQYFGPGTRLTVT.

The table lists this clonotype with many counts. The chain uses TRBV15 and TRBJ1-5, with 8 bases matching TRBD1. Per germline, CDR1 LNHNV and CDR2 YYDKDF (reference sequence). V dropped 0 bases and J dropped 5; count of bases not matched to a gene: 12. This CDR3 spans 18 amino acids. CDR3 sequence reads: CATSRETPFGTGYQPQHF. The DNA for the CDR3 is TGTGCCACCAGCAGAGAAACACCATTCGGGACAGGATATCAGCCCCAGCATTTT.

This clonotype was seen at least ten times. This chain uses TRBV19 with TRBJ2-7; 7 bases fit TRBD1. CDR1 is LNHDA and CDR2 is SQIVND in the germline V gene (reference sequence). With 2 bases clipped from V and 6 bases from J, the junction kept 4 bases outside the gene matches. The CDR3 runs to 13 residues. CDR3 nucleotide sequence: TGTGCCAGTAGTATACGGGACAGCGGCGAGCAGTACTTC. Its translation is CASSIRDSGEQYF.

J is TRBJ1-2 and V is TRBV6-1; D gene ambiguous. CDR3 length equals 13 residues. V lost 1 base and J 4 bases, leaving 7 bases between the germline ends. The germline V gene encodes CDR1 MNHNS and CDR2 SASEGT. The chain's CDR3 is CASSEGHFYGYTF. The CDR3 DNA sequence: TGTGCCAGCAGTGAAGGACATTTCTATGGCTACACCTTC.

This clonotype was counted ten times or more. The chain employs TRBV28 and TRBJ2-2, with 8 bases aligning to TRBD2. Per germline, CDR1 MDHEN and CDR2 SYDVKM. J lost 4 bases, V lost 6 bases, and 16 bases had no gene match. The length of the CDR3 is 18 residues. The CDR3 region is CASRTLSGETEGTGELFF. CDR3 coding DNA: TGTGCCAGCAGGACCCTTAGCGGGGAAACCGAGGGCACCGGGGAGCTGTTTTTT.

This clonotype was seen a few times. V and J are TRBV4-3 and TRBJ2-2; D unresolved. Germline lookup yields CDR1 LGHNA and CDR2 YSLEER. This CDR3 has 17 amino acids. The ends were cut back, 2 bases at V and 0 bases at J, with 13 bases in the middle. In DNA, the CDR3 is TGCGCCAGCAGCCAACACCGGCAGGCGGCGAACACCGGGGAGCTGTTTTTT. Protein: CASSQHRQAANTGELFF.

There are many counts of this clonotype. The chain uses TRBV12-3 or TRBV12-4 and TRBJ2-7; D unclear. The CDR3 loop spans 11 amino acids. V lost 6 bases and J lost 2, with 5 bases in between. The CDR3 here is CASRMAYEQYF. CDR3 nucleotide sequence: TGTGCCAGCAGGATGGCCTACGAGCAGTACTTC.

This clonotype was recorded many times. The V and J genes are TRBV7-8 and TRBJ2-7; 8 positions agree with TRBD2. Germline values: CDR1 SGHVS, CDR2 FQNEAQ. Trimming at V came to 0 bases and at J to 0 bases, leaving 4 bases not matched to a gene. This CDR3 comprises 16 residues. This CDR3 is CASSLAPAGGSYEQYF. CDR3 coding DNA: TGTGCCAGCAGCTTAGCGCCCGCGGGAGGCTCCTACGAGCAGTACTTC.

This clonotype has a handful of counts. This rearrangement joins TRBV5-1 to TRBJ2-2; TRBD1 matches at 9 bases. Germline CDR1 SGHRS, CDR2 YFSETQ. The CDR3 runs to 16 residues. Trimming removed 0 bases from V and 6 bases from J; junction bases left unmatched: 6. The CDR3 DNA sequence: TGCGCCAGCAGCTTGGAAGGACAGGGGTTCTCCGGGGAGCTGTTTTTT. It yields the protein CASSLEGQGFSGELFF. The full variable domain, rest sourced from reference TRBV5-1 and TRBJ2-2, is KAGVTQTPRYLIKTRGQQVTLSCSPISGHRSVSWYQQTPGQGLQFLFEYFSETQRNKGNFPGRFSGRQFSNSRSEMNVSTLELGDSALYLCASSLEGQGFSGELFFGEGSRLTVL.

This chain connects TRBV20-1 to TRBJ2-7; 7 bases are shared with TRBD1. The germline CDR1 and CDR2 sequences are DFQATT and SNEGSKA (reference sequence). V shed 0 bases, J shed 3 bases, and the junction held 14 bases outside the gene matches. The CDR3 is 17 residues long. The CDR3 nucleotides are TGCAGTGCTAGAGACCAAACCTCCAGGGGGTCAGGCTACGAGCAGTACTTC. It is translated as CSARDQTSRGSGYEQYF.

This clonotype appeared many times. CDR3 DNA: TGTGCCAGCAGTTTATCCCCGGGGACGGCGGCATTCTACGAGCAGTACTTC. It codes for CASSLSPGTAAFYEQYF. This chain connects TRBV28 to TRBJ2-7; D is possibly TRBD1 or TRBD2 (5 bases each). V was pared by 1 base and J by 3 bases, with 19 bases between. This CDR3 comprises 17 residues. The germline V gene encodes CDR1 MDHEN and CDR2 SYDVKM.

This clonotype was detected ten times or more. This chain links TRBV5-1 with TRBJ1-1; no firm D call. Germline assignment: CDR1 SGHRS and CDR2 YFSETQ. V was shortened by 0 bases and J by 7 bases, with 10 bases between the two germline ends. The CDR3 consists of 13 residues. CDR3 DNA: TGCGCCAGCAGCTTGGCCAGTAGCGGTGAAGCTTTCTTT. Encoded protein: CASSLASSGEAFF.

In its sample, this clonotype was seen once. The chain is built from TRBV12-3 or TRBV12-4 and TRBJ2-7; 7 bases are shared with TRBD1. The V and J ends lost 4 bases and 2 bases, in that order; junction bases with no gene match: 5. The CDR3 length is 14 residues. CDR3 region: CASSSGQDTYEQYF. The CDR3 DNA follows: TGTGCCAGCAGTTCCGGACAGGATACCTACGAGCAGTACTTC.

This clonotype was seen many times. The chain joins TRBV6-1 to TRBJ1-2, with 7 positions matching TRBD1. Germline assignment: CDR1 MNHNS and CDR2 SASEGT. V shed 6 bases, J shed 8 bases, and the junction held 9 bases outside the gene matches. The CDR3 consists of 13 residues. CDR3 DNA: TGTGCCAGCAGCCAGGTCGACAGGGAAGGCTACACCTTC. Amino acid sequence: CASSQVDREGYTF.

This clonotype has at least ten counts. V and J are TRBV6-2 or TRBV6-3 and TRBJ2-7; 12 nucleotides agree with TRBD2. With V trimmed by 6 bases and J by 6 bases, 6 bases remained unmatched. Germline V CDR1 and CDR2: MNHEY, SVGEGT. This CDR3 has 14 residues. CDR3: CASRRTSGTSEQYF. The CDR3 bases are TGTGCCAGCAGACGGACTAGCGGGACCTCCGAGCAGTACTTC.

This clonotype was found many times. V gene TRBV6-2 or TRBV6-3 combines with J gene TRBJ2-2, with 8 bases identical to TRBD1. The CDR3 totals 16 residues. Germline V gene sequence: CDR1 MNHEY, CDR2 SVGEGT. Trimming cost V 4 bases and J 5 bases; bases outside gene matches: 9. For the CDR3, the DNA is TGTGCCAGCAGTTTCCCCAGGACAGGGTGGACCGGGGAGCTGTTTTTT. Translating gives CASSFPRTGWTGELFF.

The chain couples TRBV7-9 to TRBJ2-1; D is tentatively TRBD1 or TRBD2 (5 bases each). This CDR3 has 13 residues. Germline V gene sequence: CDR1 SEHNR, CDR2 FQNEAQ (reference sequence). V was cut by 11 bases and J by 8 bases, with 19 bases left in between. CDR3: CASGTSGAHEQFF. CDR3 DNA: TGTGCCTCCGGGACGTCGGGTGCCCATGAGCAGTTCTTC. Full variable domain (remainder filled in from reference TRBV7-9 and TRBJ2-1): DTGVSQNPRHKITKRGQNVTFRCDPISEHNRLYWYRQTLGQGPEFLTYFQNEAQLEKSRLLSDRFSAERPKGSFSTLEIQRTEQGDSAMYLCASGTSGAHEQFFGPGTRLTVL.

This clonotype appeared many times. The chain uses TRBV7-3 and TRBJ2-2, with TRBD1 identical over 7 bases. V trimming: 5 bases; J trimming: 5 bases; junction bases outside the gene matches: 5. CDR3 length: 14 residues. CDR1 is SGHTA and CDR2 is FQGTGA in the germline V gene. As DNA, the CDR3 is TGTGCCAGCAGCATGACAGGGAGTACCGGGGAGCTGTTTTTT. This gives the protein CASSMTGSTGELFF. Full variable domain (remainder filled in from reference TRBV7-3 and TRBJ2-2): GAGVSQTPSNKVTEKGKYVELRCDPISGHTALYWYRQSLGQGPEFLIYFQGTGAADDSGLPNDRFFAVRPEGSVSTLKIQRTERGDSAVYLCASSMTGSTGELFFGEGSRLTVL.

This clonotype was seen many times. J is TRBJ1-6 and V is TRBV12-3 or TRBV12-4; D might be TRBD1 (5 bases). Trimming took off 4 bases at V and 2 bases at J, with 15 bases between the two ends. The CDR3 covers 17 residues. CDR3 in DNA: TGTGCCAGCAGTTCTCGACAAGTGGGGGCCTATAATTCACCCCTCCACTTT. It is translated as CASSSRQVGAYNSPLHF.

The sample holds many counts of this clonotype. The chain is built from TRBV11-2 and TRBJ2-7, with D tentatively TRBD1 (8 bases). This CDR3 has 16 residues. The germline V gene has CDR1 SGHAT and CDR2 FQNNGV. With 4 bases removed from V and 3 bases from J, the gap between germline ends came to 19 bases. The CDR3 bases are TGTGCCAGCAGCTCCTGGGAGGGACAGGCAATCTACGAGCAGTACTTC. The encoded protein is CASSSWEGQAIYEQYF.

This clonotype has ten or more counts. The V call is TRBV4-1, the J call TRBJ1-1; 7 bases are shared with TRBD1. Germline CDR1 is MGHRA and CDR2 is YSYEKL. V shed 4 bases and J 0 bases; nucleotides not matched to a gene: 11. CDR3 length: 17 amino acids. The CDR3 loop is CASSPRQGAYMNTEAFF. The CDR3, as DNA: TGCGCCAGCAGCCCGCGACAGGGAGCCTACATGAACACTGAAGCTTTCTTT.

This clonotype was observed many times. The J gene is TRBJ2-7, the V gene TRBV28, with 9 bases that match TRBD1. CDR1 is MDHEN, CDR2 SYDVKM, per germline. The CDR3 loop spans 19 amino acids. V shed 2 bases, J shed 3 bases, and the junction held 17 bases outside the gene matches. The CDR3 DNA sequence: TGTGCCAGCAGTTTACCAAGGACAGGGGCCCGTGAGAGGGGCTACGAGCAGTACTTC. Residues: CASSLPRTGARERGYEQYF.

This clonotype appeared a few times. The chain is built from TRBV18 and TRBJ1-2; D remains ambiguous. The V gene's germline CDR1 is KGHSH and CDR2 LQKENI. Between the trimmed V and J ends, which lost 5 bases and 2 bases, there was a span of 12 bases. This CDR3 spans 14 amino acids. The CDR3 DNA reads TGTGCCAGCTCAGAGGCAGCAGTAAACTATGGCTACACCTTC. Translated, it gives CASSEAAVNYGYTF. Based on the CDR3 plus reference TRBV18 and TRBJ1-2, the full variable domain is NAGVMQNPRHLVRRRGQEARLRCSPMKGHSHVYWYRQLPEEGLKFMVYLQKENIIDESGMPKERFSAEFPKEGPSILRIQQVVRGDSAAYFCASSEAAVNYGYTFGSGTRLTVV.

This clonotype showed up many times. This sequence joins TRBV6-2 or TRBV6-3 and TRBJ2-2, with D possibly matching TRBD2 (6 bases). Germline CDR1 and CDR2: MNHEY and SVGEGT. CDR3 size: 14 residues. V lost 8 bases, J lost 3 bases, and 13 bases lay in between. CDR3 sequence (DNA): TGTGCCAGCTGGCCTAGCGCTTACACCGGGGAGCTGTTTTTT. Residues: CASWPSAYTGELFF.

This clonotype was picked up many times. The gene calls are TRBV6-2 or TRBV6-3 and TRBJ2-5; D not certain. The germline V gene has CDR1 MNHEY and CDR2 SVGEGT. This CDR3 contains 13 residues. Between the trimmed V and J ends, which lost 10 bases and 0 bases, there was a span of 12 bases. The CDR3 DNA sequence: TGTGCCACCGATACAACGTACCAAGAGACCCAGTACTTC. Its protein product is CATDTTYQETQYF.

About this clonotype: One end of the junction fails to match germline, which may point to a read error. The chain uses TRBV18 and TRBJ1-5; D is undetermined. Germline V gives CDR1 KGHSH, CDR2 LQKENI. This CDR3 spans 12 amino acids. CDR3 nucleotides: TGTGTCAGCTCTCCGGGCGCCGCGGCCCAGCATTTT. It yields the protein CVSSPGAAAQHF.